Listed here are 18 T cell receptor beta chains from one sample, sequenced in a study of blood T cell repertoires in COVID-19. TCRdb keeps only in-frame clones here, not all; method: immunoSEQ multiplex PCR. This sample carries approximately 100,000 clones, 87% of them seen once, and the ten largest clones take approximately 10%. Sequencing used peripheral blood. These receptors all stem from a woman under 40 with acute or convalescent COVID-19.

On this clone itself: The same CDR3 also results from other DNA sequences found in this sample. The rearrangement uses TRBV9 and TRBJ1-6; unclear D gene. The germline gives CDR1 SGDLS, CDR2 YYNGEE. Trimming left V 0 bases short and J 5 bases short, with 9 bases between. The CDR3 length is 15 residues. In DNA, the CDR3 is TGTGCCAGCAGCGTAGACGGAGGAGATAATTCACCCCTCCACTTT. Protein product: CASSVDGGDNSPLHF. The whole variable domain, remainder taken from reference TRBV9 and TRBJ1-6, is DSGVTQTPKHLITATGQRVTLRCSPRSGDLSVYWYQQSLDQGLQFLIQYYNGEERAKGNILERFSAQQFPDLHSELNLSSLELGDSALYFCASSVDGGDNSPLHFGNGTRLTVT.

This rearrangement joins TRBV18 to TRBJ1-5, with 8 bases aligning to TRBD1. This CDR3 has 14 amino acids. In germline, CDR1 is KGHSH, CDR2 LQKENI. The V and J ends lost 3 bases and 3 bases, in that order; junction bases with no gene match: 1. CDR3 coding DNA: TGTGCCAGCTCACCGACAGGGGACAATCAGCCCCAGCATTTT. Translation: CASSPTGDNQPQHF.

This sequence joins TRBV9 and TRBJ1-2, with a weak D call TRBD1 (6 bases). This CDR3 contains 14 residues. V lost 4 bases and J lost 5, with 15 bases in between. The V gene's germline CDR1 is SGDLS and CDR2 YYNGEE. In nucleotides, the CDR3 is TGTGCCAGCAGCTTCCGGGACACCTCTTATGGCTACACCTTC. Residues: CASSFRDTSYGYTF.

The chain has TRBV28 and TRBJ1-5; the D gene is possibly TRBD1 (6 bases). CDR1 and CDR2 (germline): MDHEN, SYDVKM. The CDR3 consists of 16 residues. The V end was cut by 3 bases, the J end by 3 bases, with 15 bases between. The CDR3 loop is CASSFSPDRDNQPQHF. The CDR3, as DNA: TGTGCCAGCAGTTTTTCGCCGGACAGAGACAATCAGCCCCAGCATTTT.

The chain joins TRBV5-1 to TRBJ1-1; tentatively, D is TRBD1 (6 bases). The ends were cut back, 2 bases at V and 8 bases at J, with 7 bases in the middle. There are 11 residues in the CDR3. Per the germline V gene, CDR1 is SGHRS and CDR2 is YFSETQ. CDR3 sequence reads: CASSFDREAFF. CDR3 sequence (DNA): TGCGCCAGCAGCTTCGACAGGGAAGCTTTCTTT.

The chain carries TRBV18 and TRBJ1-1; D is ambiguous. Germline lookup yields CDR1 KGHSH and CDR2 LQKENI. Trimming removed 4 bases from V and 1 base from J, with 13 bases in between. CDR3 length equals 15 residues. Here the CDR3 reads CASSRTLEENTEAFF. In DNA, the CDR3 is TGTGCCAGCTCACGAACCTTAGAGGAGAACACTGAAGCTTTCTTT.

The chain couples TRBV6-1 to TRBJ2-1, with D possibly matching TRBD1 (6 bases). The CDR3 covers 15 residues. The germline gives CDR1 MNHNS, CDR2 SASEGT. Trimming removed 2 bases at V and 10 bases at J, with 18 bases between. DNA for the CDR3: TGTGCCAGCAGTGAATCGGGACAACGGGGAAGAGAGCAGTTCTTC. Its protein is CASSESGQRGREQFF.

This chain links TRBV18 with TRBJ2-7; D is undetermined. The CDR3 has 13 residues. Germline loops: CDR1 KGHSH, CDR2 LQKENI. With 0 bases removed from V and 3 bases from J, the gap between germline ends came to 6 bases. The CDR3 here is CASSPPVGYEQYF. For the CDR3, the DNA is TGTGCCAGCTCACCACCGGTCGGCTACGAGCAGTACTTC.

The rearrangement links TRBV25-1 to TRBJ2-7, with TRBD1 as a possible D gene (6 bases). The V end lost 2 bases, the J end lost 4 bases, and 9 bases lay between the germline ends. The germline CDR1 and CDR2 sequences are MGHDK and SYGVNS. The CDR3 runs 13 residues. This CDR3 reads CASSEGGRYEQYF. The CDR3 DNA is TGTGCCAGCAGTGAAGGGGGCCGTTACGAGCAGTACTTC.

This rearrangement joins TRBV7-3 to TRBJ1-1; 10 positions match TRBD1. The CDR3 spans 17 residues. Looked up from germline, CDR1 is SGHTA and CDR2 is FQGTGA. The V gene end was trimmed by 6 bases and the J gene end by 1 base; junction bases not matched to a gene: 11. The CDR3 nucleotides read TGTGCCAGCAGTCCGTCCCGGGACAGGGGCCAGAACACTGAAGCTTTCTTT. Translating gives CASSPSRDRGQNTEAFF.

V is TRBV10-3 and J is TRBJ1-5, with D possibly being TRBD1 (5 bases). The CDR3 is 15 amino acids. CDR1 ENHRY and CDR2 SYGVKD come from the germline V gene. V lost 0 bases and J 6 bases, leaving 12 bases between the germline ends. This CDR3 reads CAISESTGGAQPQHF. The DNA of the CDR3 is TGTGCCATCAGTGAGTCGACGGGGGGTGCTCAGCCCCAGCATTTT.

The CDR3 nucleotides read TGTGCCAGCAGGGACAGCCTTAGCAATCAGCCCCAGCATTTT. Its translation is CASRDSLSNQPQHF. The rearrangement links TRBV2 to TRBJ1-5; maybe TRBD1 (6 bases). This CDR3 is 14 amino acids long. Germline-derived CDR1 and CDR2 are SNHLY and FYNNEI. Trimming removed 6 bases from V and 0 bases from J, with 9 bases in between.

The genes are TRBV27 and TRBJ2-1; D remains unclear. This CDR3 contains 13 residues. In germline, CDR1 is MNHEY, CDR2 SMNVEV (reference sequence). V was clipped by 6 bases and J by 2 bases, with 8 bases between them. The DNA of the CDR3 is TGTGCCAGCAGCCTAAGCCCCTACAATGAGCAGTTCTTC. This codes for CASSLSPYNEQFF.

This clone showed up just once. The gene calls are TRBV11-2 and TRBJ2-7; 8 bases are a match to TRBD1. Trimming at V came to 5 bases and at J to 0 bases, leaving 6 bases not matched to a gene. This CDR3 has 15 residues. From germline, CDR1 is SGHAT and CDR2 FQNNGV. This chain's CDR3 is CASSAPRGHSYEQYF. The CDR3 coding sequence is TGTGCCAGCAGCGCACCCAGGGGGCACTCCTACGAGCAGTACTTC.

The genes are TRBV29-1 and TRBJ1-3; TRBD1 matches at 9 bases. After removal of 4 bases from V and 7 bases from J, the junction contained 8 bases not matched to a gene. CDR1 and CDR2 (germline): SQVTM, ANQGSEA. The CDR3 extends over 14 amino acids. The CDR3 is CSVASGTGSNTIYF. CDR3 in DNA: TGCAGCGTTGCTTCCGGGACAGGGAGCAACACCATATATTTT.

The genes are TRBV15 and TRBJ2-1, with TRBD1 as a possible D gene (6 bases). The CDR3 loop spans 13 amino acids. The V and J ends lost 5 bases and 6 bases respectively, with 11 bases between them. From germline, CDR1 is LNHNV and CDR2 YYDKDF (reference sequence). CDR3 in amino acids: CATSSDRLNEQFF. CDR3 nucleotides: TGTGCCACCAGCTCGGACAGACTCAATGAGCAGTTCTTC.

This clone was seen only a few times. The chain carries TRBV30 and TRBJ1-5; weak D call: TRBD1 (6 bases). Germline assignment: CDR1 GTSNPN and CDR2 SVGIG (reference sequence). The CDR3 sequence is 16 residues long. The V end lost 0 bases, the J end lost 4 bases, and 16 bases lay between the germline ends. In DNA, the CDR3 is TGTGCCTGGAGTGTAGGACATAGGACAGCAAATCAGCCCCAGCATTTT. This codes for CAWSVGHRTANQPQHF.

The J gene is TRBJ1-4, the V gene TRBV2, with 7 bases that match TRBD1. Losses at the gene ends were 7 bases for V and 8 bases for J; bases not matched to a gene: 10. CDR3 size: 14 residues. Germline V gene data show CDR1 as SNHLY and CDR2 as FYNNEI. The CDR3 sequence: CASNEPRTGEKLFF. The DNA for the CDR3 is TGTGCCAGCAACGAGCCTCGGACAGGCGAAAAACTGTTTTTT.